This TCR beta chain was profiled in a study of T cell repertoires in cytomegalovirus infection. Background on the study: Public signatures in TCR beta pointed to CMV infection and matching HLA type.

From the reads, TCRdb called clonotypes with MiXCR, one entry per CDR3 protein. The sample includes about 890,000 distinct CDR3 sequences, roughly 31% seen only once; the top ten take 11% to 15%. With regard to this clonotype: The antigen is unknown.

This CDR3 contains 17 residues. Trimming left V 2 bases short and J 1 base short, with 16 bases between. CDR1 and CDR2 from the germline V gene are MGHRA and YSYEKL. This receptor was obtained from a human donor in good health (CMV status not recorded). Some clones in this sample may be carry-over from other donors' samples. The sample consisted of cultured CD8+ T cells from PBMCs, taken from culture after CMV antigen stimulation. The chain combines TRBV4-1 with TRBJ2-3; maybe TRBD1 (6 bases). The CDR3 here is CASSQKPQDSGTDTQYF. The CDR3 nucleotides are TGCGCCAGCAGCCAAAAACCCCAGGACAGCGGCACAGATACGCAGTATTTT.